One sample yielded the 24 T cell receptor beta chains listed below, sequenced in a study of blood T cell repertoires in COVID-19. Clones were sequenced by immunoSEQ multiplex PCR, and TCRdb holds only the in-frame ones, with some missing. The data contain about 280,000 clones, around 84% of them singletons. Material: PBMCs or T cells enriched from blood (not recorded which). These receptors all come from a woman between 50 and 59 years old who had recovered from COVID-19.

The chain links TRBV6-2 or TRBV6-3 to TRBJ1-5; tentatively, D is TRBD1 (6 bases). The V gene lost 6 bases and the J gene lost 2 bases, with 11 bases spanning the gap. The CDR3 totals 14 residues. Germline assignment: CDR1 MNHEY and CDR2 SVGEGT. The CDR3 DNA is TGTGCCAGCAGCACAGGGTTGGGCAATCAGCCCCAGCATTTT. Its translation is CASSTGLGNQPQHF.

The chain couples TRBV3-1 (or the pseudogene TRBV3-2) to TRBJ2-3; 8 bases are a match to TRBD2. V shed 3 bases and J 6 bases; nucleotides not matched to a gene: 5. Germline-derived CDR1 and CDR2 are LGHDT and YNNKEL (reference sequence). This CDR3 contains 14 residues. DNA for the CDR3: TGTGCCAGCAGCCAGGGTAGCGGGGCCGATACGCAGTATTTT. Amino acid sequence: CASSQGSGADTQYF.

The rearrangement links TRBV5-1 to TRBJ1-3, with a possible D match to TRBD1 (5 bases). V was trimmed by 2 bases and J by 0 bases, leaving 6 bases between them. The CDR3 extends over 14 amino acids. CDR1 and CDR2 from the germline V gene are SGHRS and YFSETQ. DNA of the CDR3: TGCGCCAGCAGCTTACAGGACTCTGGAAACACCATATATTTT. This codes for CASSLQDSGNTIYF. Full variable domain (remainder filled in from reference TRBV5-1 and TRBJ1-3): KAGVTQTPRYLIKTRGQQVTLSCSPISGHRSVSWYQQTPGQGLQFLFEYFSETQRNKGNFPGRFSGRQFSNSRSEMNVSTLELGDSALYLCASSLQDSGNTIYFGEGSWLTVV.

V usage is TRBV7-2 and J usage is TRBJ1-2; maybe TRBD1 (6 bases). V lost 3 bases to trimming and J lost 8 bases, with 16 bases between them. Germline-derived CDR1 and CDR2 are SGHTA and FQGNSA. CDR3 length equals 14 residues. The CDR3 DNA follows: TGTGCCAGCAGCTTGGACAGCCTGATAAGGGGCTACACCTTC. It specifies CASSLDSLIRGYTF.

This sequence joins TRBV6-1 and TRBJ2-1; the D gene is possibly TRBD1 (6 bases). Germline CDR1 reads MNHNS; CDR2 reads SASEGT. The length of the CDR3 is 14 residues. V lost 1 base and J lost 6, with 10 bases in between. This CDR3 reads CASSEGDRSNEQFF. DNA for the CDR3: TGTGCCAGCAGTGAAGGTGACAGGTCCAATGAGCAGTTCTTC.

V usage is TRBV3-1 (or the pseudogene TRBV3-2) and J usage is TRBJ1-6; D might be TRBD1 (5 bases). V lost 7 bases to trimming and J lost 7 bases, with 14 bases between them. The CDR3 length is 14 residues. Germline CDR1 LGHDT, CDR2 YNNKEL (reference sequence). CDR3 sequence reads: CASTPTRVNSPLHF. CDR3 nucleotide sequence: TGTGCCAGCACCCCCACCAGGGTAAATTCACCCCTCCACTTT.

This CDR3 is CASSLSWTNKTQYF. CDR3 bases: TGTGCCAGCAGCCTATCCTGGACTAATAAGACCCAGTACTTC. This rearrangement joins TRBV7-9 to TRBJ2-5; a possible D gene is TRBD2 (6 bases). Germline values: CDR1 SEHNR, CDR2 FQNEAQ (reference sequence). V was pared by 5 bases and J by 6 bases, with 16 bases between. The CDR3 totals 14 residues.

V usage is TRBV18 and J usage is TRBJ1-1; 8 bases match TRBD1. This CDR3 has 12 residues. Germline V gene sequence: CDR1 KGHSH, CDR2 LQKENI. The ends lost 5 bases at V and 8 bases at J; junction bases unmatched: 4. CDR3: CASSIRDREAFF. As DNA, the CDR3 is TGTGCCAGCTCAATTAGGGACAGGGAAGCTTTCTTT.

The chain employs TRBV7-3 and TRBJ2-5; a weak D match, TRBD1 (5 bases). The germline V gene has CDR1 SGHTA and CDR2 FQGTGA. The V and J ends lost 4 bases and 5 bases respectively, with 20 bases between them. The CDR3 is made up of 16 amino acids. The CDR3 protein is CASSSTAAQGRETQYF. CDR3 DNA sequence: TGTGCCAGCAGCTCGACCGCCGCCCAGGGTAGGGAGACCCAGTACTTC. The variable domain in full, completed from reference TRBV7-3 and TRBJ2-5, reads GAGVSQTPSNKVTEKGKYVELRCDPISGHTALYWYRQSLGQGPEFLIYFQGTGAADDSGLPNDRFFAVRPEGSVSTLKIQRTERGDSAVYLCASSSTAAQGRETQYFGPGTRLLVL.

V gene TRBV7-9 combines with J gene TRBJ1-4; 9 bases agree with TRBD1. CDR1 and CDR2 from the germline V gene are SEHNR and FQNEAQ (reference sequence). V gave up 2 bases and J gave up 6 bases; unmatched junction bases: 1. The CDR3 consists of 14 residues. Here the CDR3 DNA reads TGTGCCAGCAGCTTAAGACAGGGGGATGAAAAACTGTTTTTT. This translates into CASSLRQGDEKLFF.

This clone was observed a handful of times. The chain couples TRBV3-1 (or the pseudogene TRBV3-2) to TRBJ1-4; D is ambiguous. The V end was cut by 4 bases, the J end by 0 bases, with 9 bases between. This CDR3 contains 15 residues. Germline-derived CDR1 and CDR2 are LGHDT and YNNKEL (reference sequence). This CDR3 reads CASSLYLATNEKLFF. Written as DNA, the CDR3 is TGTGCCAGCAGCCTCTACTTAGCAACTAATGAAAAACTGTTTTTT.

J is TRBJ1-3 and V is TRBV10-1, with a tentative D call TRBD1 (6 bases). Germline V CDR1 and CDR2: WNHNN, SYGVQD (reference sequence). With 8 bases removed from V and 2 bases from J, the gap between germline ends came to 13 bases. The CDR3 length is 14 residues. This chain's CDR3 is CASSRGSPGNTIYF. Written as DNA, the CDR3 is TGCGCCAGCTCCAGGGGTAGCCCTGGAAACACCATATATTTT.

The chain couples TRBV19 to TRBJ2-7; D might be TRBD1 (5 bases). CDR1 and CDR2 (germline): LNHDA, SQIVND (reference sequence). Between the trimmed V and J ends, which lost 5 bases and 6 bases, there was a span of 11 bases. This CDR3 is 12 amino acids long. The CDR3 coding sequence is TGTGCCAGTAGTCACAGGTCGGGCGAGCAGTACTTC. Protein product: CASSHRSGEQYF. Together with reference TRBV19 and TRBJ2-7, the CDR3 gives the full variable domain: DGGITQSPKYLFRKEGQNVTLSCEQNLNHDAMYWYRQDPGQGLRLIYYSQIVNDFQKGDIAEGYSVSREKKESFPLTVTSAQKNPTAFYLCASSHRSGEQYFGPGTRLTVT.

The chain links TRBV5-1 to TRBJ2-2, with a possible D match to TRBD1 (5 bases). Germline V CDR1 and CDR2: SGHRS, YFSETQ. With 7 bases removed from V and 0 bases from J, the gap between germline ends came to 22 bases. The CDR3 contains 18 residues. The CDR3: CASHLGHNKNTNTGELFF. For the CDR3, the DNA is TGCGCCAGCCACTTAGGACACAACAAGAATACGAACACCGGGGAGCTGTTTTTT.

The chain uses TRBV5-5 and TRBJ2-3; 9 nucleotides align to TRBD1. Germline values: CDR1 SGHKS, CDR2 YYEKEE (reference sequence). CDR3 length: 16 amino acids. Trimming removed 4 bases from V and 0 bases from J; junction bases left unmatched: 6. The CDR3 protein is CASSTGTGTSTDTQYF. CDR3 coding DNA: TGTGCCAGCAGCACCGGGACAGGGACTAGCACAGATACGCAGTATTTT.

This chain connects TRBV3-1 (or the pseudogene TRBV3-2) to TRBJ2-7; D is uncertain. Germline V gene data show CDR1 as LGHDT and CDR2 as YNNKEL (reference sequence). The length of the CDR3 is 15 residues. V dropped 2 bases and J dropped 6 bases, with 17 bases sitting between them. The CDR3 DNA reads as TGTGCCAGCAGCCAATCTTGGTTTGGGTCAGGCGAGCAGTACTTC. This translates into CASSQSWFGSGEQYF.

The V call is TRBV19, the J call TRBJ2-2; TRBD1 aligns across 9 bases. V was pared by 4 bases and J by 2 bases, with 8 bases of the junction left unmatched. The CDR3 runs to 17 residues. Per the germline V gene, CDR1 is LNHDA and CDR2 is SQIVND (reference sequence). CDR3 coding DNA: TGTGCCAGTAGTACGGGGTACAGGGGGCTTAACACCGGGGAGCTGTTTTTT. This encodes CASSTGYRGLNTGELFF.

The chain links TRBV2 to TRBJ1-5, with D perhaps TRBD1 (5 bases). V was trimmed by 7 bases and J by 0 bases, leaving 13 bases between them. The CDR3 runs 15 residues. Germline V lookup: CDR1 SNHLY, CDR2 FYNNEI. The CDR3 sequence: CASTPRGGSNQPQHF. The DNA of the CDR3 is TGTGCCAGCACTCCTCGGGGGGGTAGCAATCAGCCCCAGCATTTT.

The chain links TRBV30 to TRBJ1-1, with D possibly being TRBD1 (5 bases). V was trimmed by 4 bases and J by 2 bases, leaving 11 bases between them. The germline V gene has CDR1 GTSNPN and CDR2 SVGIG (reference sequence). The CDR3 has 13 residues. The CDR3 DNA reads TGTGCCTGGACTGTCGACAGAAACACTGAAGCTTTCTTT. It is translated as CAWTVDRNTEAFF.

This clone was counted a single time. The chain links TRBV2 to TRBJ1-2; possibly TRBD1 for D (6 bases). This CDR3 contains 15 residues. Germline V gene data show CDR1 as SNHLY and CDR2 as FYNNEI. Trimming stripped 5 bases from V and 2 bases from J, with 15 bases between. CDR3 nucleotide sequence: TGTGCCAGCAGTATTATTACAGGGACGAACTATGGCTACACCTTC. It encodes CASSIITGTNYGYTF.

CDR3 loop: CASSWRHLYNEQFF. The CDR3 coding sequence is TGCGCCAGCAGCTGGCGACACCTGTACAATGAGCAGTTCTTC. This chain connects TRBV10-2 to TRBJ2-1; D is unresolved. The CDR3 spans 14 residues. Deletions cut 6 bases from V and 4 bases from J, with 13 bases between. Per germline, CDR1 WSHSY and CDR2 SAAADI.

V gene TRBV7-8 combines with J gene TRBJ2-2, with 8 nucleotides matching TRBD1. V shed 3 bases and J 2 bases; nucleotides not matched to a gene: 2. This CDR3 has 15 residues. Germline-derived CDR1 and CDR2 are SGHVS and FQNEAQ. CDR3 region: CASSLTGANTGELFF. As DNA, the CDR3 is TGTGCCAGCAGCTTGACAGGGGCCAACACCGGGGAGCTGTTTTTT.

This clone has a single count. The chain's CDR3 is CASRTGGEKLFF. DNA of the CDR3: TGTGCCAGCCGTACGGGGGGGGAAAAACTGTTTTTT. J is TRBJ1-4 and V is TRBV28; maybe TRBD1 (5 bases). Germline CDR1 MDHEN, CDR2 SYDVKM. V was pared by 8 bases and J by 8 bases, with 12 bases between. The CDR3 runs 12 residues.

The rearrangement links TRBV7-2 to TRBJ1-2; 9 positions agree with TRBD1. CDR3 length equals 15 residues. Trimming at V came to 1 base and at J to 3 bases, leaving 3 bases not matched to a gene. Germline values: CDR1 SGHTA, CDR2 FQGNSA. CDR3 region: CASSLDYRGHYGYTF. The CDR3 DNA reads TGTGCCAGCAGCTTAGATTACAGGGGGCACTATGGCTACACCTTC.